The 8 T cell receptor beta chains below all came from one sample that was sequenced in a study of T cell responses to AZD1222 COVID-19 vaccine. TCRdb's table, derived via immunoSEQ multiplex PCR, lists solely in-frame clones and lacks some. The profile shows about 81,000 clones, around 84% of them singletons. The sequencing used peripheral blood, collected 28 days after the second AZD1222 dose. The receptors originated from an adult who received the AZD1222 COVID-19 vaccine.

J is TRBJ2-7 and V is TRBV6-5, with a possible D match to TRBD1 (6 bases). Trimming removed 7 bases from V and 2 bases from J, with 18 bases in between. CDR3 length: 15 amino acids. The germline V gene encodes CDR1 MNHEY and CDR2 SVGAGI. In nucleotides, the CDR3 is TGTGCCAGCATGGGGGCGGGCTATACCGCCTACGAGCAGTACTTC. Residues: CASMGAGYTAYEQYF.

The V call is TRBV4-3, the J call TRBJ1-6; tentative D call: TRBD1 (6 bases). Per the germline V gene, CDR1 is LGHNA and CDR2 is YSLEER. The CDR3 loop spans 16 amino acids. The V gene lost 2 bases and the J gene lost 5 bases, with 13 bases spanning the gap. The CDR3 here is CASSQWGAMDNSPLHF. The CDR3 DNA reads TGCGCCAGCAGCCAATGGGGGGCTATGGATAATTCACCCCTCCACTTT.

The chain links TRBV18 to TRBJ1-5, with 9 bases aligning to TRBD1. The CDR3 spans 14 residues. Losses at the gene ends were 2 bases for V and 7 bases for J; bases not matched to a gene: 3. CDR1 is KGHSH and CDR2 is LQKENI in the germline V gene. CDR3 amino acids: CASSPGQGNQPQHF. The DNA of the CDR3 is TGTGCCAGCTCACCAGGACAGGGGAACCAGCCCCAGCATTTT.

This chain joins TRBV10-1 and TRBJ2-7; TRBD1 aligns across 11 bases. From germline, CDR1 is WNHNN and CDR2 SYGVQD (reference sequence). The CDR3 has 14 residues. Unmatched junction bases numbered 4, after V lost 4 bases and J lost 5 bases. As DNA, the CDR3 is TGCGCCAGCAGTGGGGGGACAGGGGGAAACGAGCAGTACTTC. This sequence encodes CASSGGTGGNEQYF.

The rearrangement links TRBV4-1 to TRBJ1-5, with D maybe TRBD1 (5 bases). This CDR3 has 14 residues. Trimming took 2 bases from V and 4 from J, leaving 9 bases between them. Germline values: CDR1 MGHRA, CDR2 YSYEKL. The DNA for the CDR3 is TGCGCCAGCAGCCAATTTAAGGGGAATCAGCCCCAGCATTTT. It encodes CASSQFKGNQPQHF.

On this clone: At one end, the junction sequence differs from germline, possibly due to a read error. The rearrangement uses TRBV7-7 and TRBJ2-7, with a tentative D call TRBD1 (6 bases). The CDR3 length is 14 residues. The germline V gene encodes CDR1 SSHAT and CDR2 FNYEAQ (reference sequence). Here the CDR3 reads CASSPTTGSYEQYF. In DNA form, the CDR3 reads TGTGCTAGCAGCCCAACGACAGGTTCCTACGAGCAGTACTTC.

This chain links TRBV3-1 (or the pseudogene TRBV3-2) with TRBJ2-3, with 11 bases matching TRBD2. The ends lost 2 bases at V and 9 bases at J; junction bases unmatched: 13. Germline V gene sequence: CDR1 LGHDT, CDR2 YNNKEL (reference sequence). The CDR3 covers 17 residues. The CDR3 DNA reads TGTGCCAGCAGCCAATGGGGAACTAGCGGGAGTTCCTACACGCAGTATTTT. Protein product: CASSQWGTSGSSYTQYF.

The CDR3 DNA reads TGCGCCAGCAGCCCCCTTTCCTCGACAGGGAGCACAGATACGCAGTATTTT. It encodes CASSPLSSTGSTDTQYF. This rearrangement joins TRBV5-1 to TRBJ2-3; the match to TRBD1 covers 7 bases. The CDR3 has 17 residues. Germline CDR1 and CDR2: SGHRS and YFSETQ. V lost 4 bases, J lost 0 bases, and 11 bases stayed unmatched.